Described below is a single T cell receptor (beta chain) sequence and its context. The data originate from a study of blood T cells in healthy people across ages. This CDR3 comprises 14 residues. The germline V and J ends were trimmed by 4 bases and 0 bases, with 11 bases remaining between them. CDR1 is SQVTM, CDR2 ANQGSEA, per germline. A second PCR, run for about 7 to 11 cycles, used a sample-barcoded 5' primer plus a J-beta primer mix. MiXCR was run by TCRdb on the 5' RACE reads, yielding one entry per CDR3 protein. The repertoire has about 640,000 distinct CDR3 sequences, under 65% of them found once; the top ten carry 30% to 40%.

The sequencing sample was made of blood. The chain employs TRBV29-1 and TRBJ2-3; D may be TRBD1 (6 bases). The receptor's source is a man between 60 and 75 years old in good health. The CDR3 DNA is TGCAGCGTTGCGACAGGTCAAAGCACAGATACGCAGTATTTT. Protein sequence: CSVATGQSTDTQYF.